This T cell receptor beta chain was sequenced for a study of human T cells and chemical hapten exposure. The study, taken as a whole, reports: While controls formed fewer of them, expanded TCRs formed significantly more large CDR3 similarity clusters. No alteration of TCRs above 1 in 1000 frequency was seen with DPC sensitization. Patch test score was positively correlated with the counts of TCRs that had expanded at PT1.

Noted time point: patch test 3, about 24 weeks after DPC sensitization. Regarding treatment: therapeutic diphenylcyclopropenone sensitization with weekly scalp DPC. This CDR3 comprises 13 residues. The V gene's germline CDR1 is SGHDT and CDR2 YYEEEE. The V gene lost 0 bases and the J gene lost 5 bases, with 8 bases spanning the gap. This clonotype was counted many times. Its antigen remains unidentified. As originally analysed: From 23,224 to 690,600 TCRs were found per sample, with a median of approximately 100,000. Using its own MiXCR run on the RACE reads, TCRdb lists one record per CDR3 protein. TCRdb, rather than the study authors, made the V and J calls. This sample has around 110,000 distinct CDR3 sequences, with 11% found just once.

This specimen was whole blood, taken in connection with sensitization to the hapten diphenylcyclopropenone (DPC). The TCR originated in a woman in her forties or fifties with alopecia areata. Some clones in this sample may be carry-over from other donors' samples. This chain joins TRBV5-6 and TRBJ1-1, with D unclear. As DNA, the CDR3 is TGTGCCAGCAGCTTGGGCGGGGAAACTGAAGCTTTCTTT. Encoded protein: CASSLGGETEAFF.